These T cell receptor beta chains were read from a single sample in a study of T cell responses to AZD1222 COVID-19 vaccine. The repertoire was sequenced with immunoSEQ multiplex PCR; TCRdb's copy has only in-frame clones and lacks some. Of approximately 130,000 clones in the sample, roughly nine tenths were seen once. Source: peripheral blood, taken 28 days after the second AZD1222 dose. The receptors here all came from an adult who received the AZD1222 COVID-19 vaccine. CDR3s include the opening cysteine and the closing phenylalanine or tryptophan. A D gene is named only where the DNA matches it firmly. Size values are once, few and many counts, or a class for expanded clones, and some rows have none.

abundance | len | j_gene | d_gene | v_gene | CDR3aa | CDR3nt
NA | 16 | TRBJ2-1 | NA | TRBV6-5 | CASSYDGGLSYNEQFF | TGTGCCAGCAGTTACGACGGGGGGCTCTCCTACAATGAGCAGTTCTTC
NA | 15 | TRBJ1-5 | NA | TRBV10-3 | CAISAHRDDNQPQHF | TGTGCCATCAGTGCGCATAGGGATGACAATCAGCCCCAGCATTTT
NA | 16 | TRBJ2-2 | TRBD2 | TRBV7-6 | CASNQGGSGNTGELFF | TGTGCCAGCAACCAGGGCGGGAGTGGGAACACCGGGGAGCTGTTTTTT
few | 13 | TRBJ1-1 | TRBD1 | TRBV7-9 | CASNPTGGTEAFF | TGTGCCAGCAACCCGACAGGGGGCACTGAAGCTTTCTTT
NA | 15 | TRBJ2-7 | NA | TRBV4-1 | CASSPHPIAGNEQYF | TGCGCCAGCAGCCCTCATCCCATAGCTGGTAACGAGCAGTACTTC
few | 15 | TRBJ2-7 | NA | TRBV7-9 | CASSLPQTGLYEQYF | TGTGCCAGCAGCTTACCCCAGACAGGCCTCTACGAGCAGTACTTC
NA | 15 | TRBJ1-4 | NA | TRBV5-6 | CASSLGLTNGEKLFF | TGTGCCAGCAGCTTAGGGCTTACGAACGGTGAAAAACTGTTTTTT
once | 13 | TRBJ2-4 | NA | TRBV30 | CAWSGTNKNIQYF | TGTGCCTGGAGTGGGACGAACAAAAACATTCAGTACTTC
NA | 14 | TRBJ2-3 | NA | TRBV29-1 | CSVTDQTSTDTQYF | TGCAGCGTTACCGACCAGACTAGCACAGATACGCAGTATTTT
NA | 13 | TRBJ1-5 | NA | TRBV12-3/TRBV12-4 | CASSLGGQQPQHF | TGTGCCAGCAGTTTAGGGGGGCAACAGCCCCAGCATTTT
NA | 14 | TRBJ2-2 | NA | TRBV10-2 | CASSESVNTGELFF | TGCGCCAGCAGTGAGTCGGTGAACACCGGGGAGCTGTTTTTT
NA | 15 | TRBJ1-5 | NA | TRBV7-2 | CASSIGRPSNQPQHF | TGTGCCAGCAGCATAGGACGGCCTAGCAATCAGCCCCAGCATTTT
NA | 14 | TRBJ2-5 | TRBD2 | TRBV19 | CASSTPGGEETQYF | TGTGCCAGTAGTACCCCTGGGGGGGAAGAGACCCAGTACTTC
once | 15 | TRBJ2-5 | TRBD1 | TRBV7-2 | CASSLEGGRQETQYF | TGTGCCAGCAGCTTAGAAGGGGGCCGGCAAGAGACCCAGTACTTC
NA | 15 | TRBJ1-1 | TRBD1 | TRBV18 | CASSPGTGSDTEAFF | TGTGCCAGCTCACCCGGGACAGGTTCTGACACTGAAGCTTTCTTT
NA | 12 | TRBJ2-1 | TRBD2 | TRBV3-1/TRBV3-2 | CASSQASGEQFF | TGTGCCAGCAGCCAAGCTAGCGGCGAGCAGTTCTTC
NA | 16 | TRBJ1-5 | TRBD1 | TRBV6-1 | CASSGAGGYSNQPQHF | TGTGCCAGCAGTGGGGCAGGGGGTTATAGCAATCAGCCCCAGCATTTT
once | 13 | TRBJ2-2 | NA | TRBV29-1 | CSVEPEDTGELFF | TGCAGCGTTGAACCGGAAGACACCGGGGAGCTGTTTTTT
NA | 14 | TRBJ2-5 | NA | TRBV7-2 | CASSVGRVQETQYF | TGTGCCAGCAGCGTAGGACGCGTACAAGAGACCCAGTACTTC
NA | 14 | TRBJ1-3 | TRBD1 | TRBV10-1 | CASTGTVSGNTIYF | TGCGCCAGCACCGGGACAGTCTCTGGAAACACCATATATTTT
NA | 16 | TRBJ2-3 | NA | TRBV9 | CASSPIPAQGPDTQYF | TGTGCCAGCAGCCCCATTCCCGCACAGGGACCAGATACGCAGTATTTT
NA | 13 | TRBJ1-1 | NA | TRBV18 | CASSPAEGAEAFF | TGTGCCAGCTCGCCCGCCGAGGGAGCTGAAGCTTTCTTT
NA | 14 | TRBJ1-3 | NA | TRBV6-5 | CASTPSRGGNTIYF | TGTGCCAGCACCCCCTCTAGAGGAGGAAACACCATATATTTT
NA | 15 | TRBJ2-7 | NA | TRBV2 | CASQELTRSAYEQYF | TGTGCCAGCCAAGAGCTGACTAGGTCGGCCTACGAGCAGTACTTC
NA | 16 | TRBJ2-1 | TRBD2 | TRBV15 | CATSRGLGTRYNEQFF | TGTGCCACCAGCAGGGGCCTGGGGACTAGGTACAATGAGCAGTTCTTC
NA | 14 | TRBJ1-1 | NA | TRBV5-1 | CASSLVVGGTEAFF | TGCGCCAGCAGCTTGGTTGTTGGGGGGACTGAAGCTTTCTTT
NA | 15 | TRBJ1-1 | NA | TRBV18 | CASSLRGPSWTEAFF | TGTGCCAGCTCACTCCGAGGCCCTAGTTGGACTGAAGCTTTCTTT
NA | 16 | TRBJ1-2 | NA | TRBV21-1 | CASSSSYRSALYGYTF | TGTGCCAGCAGTTCATCCTATCGGTCGGCACTCTATGGCTACACCTTC
NA | 14 | TRBJ1-3 | NA | TRBV7-3 | CASSFAGSGNTIYF | TGTGCCAGCAGCTTCGCAGGGTCGGGAAACACCATATATTTT
NA | 14 | TRBJ1-2 | NA | TRBV10-3 | CAISEKGADYGYTF | TGTGCCATCAGTGAGAAGGGAGCCGACTATGGCTACACCTTC
NA | 15 | TRBJ2-4 | TRBD1 | TRBV28 | CASSPGTGGGNIQYF | TGTGCCAGCAGTCCGGGGACAGGCGGAGGAAACATTCAGTACTTC
few | 14 | TRBJ2-1 | NA | TRBV7-7 | CASSFPLLYNEQFF | TGTGCTAGCAGCTTCCCTCTCTTATACAATGAGCAGTTCTTC
NA | 13 | TRBJ1-2 | NA | TRBV6-5 | CASSYRLNYGYTF | TGTGCCAGCAGTTACCGTCTCAACTATGGCTACACCTTC
few | 13 | TRBJ2-7 | NA | TRBV25-1 | CASSEAGFYEQYF | TGTGCCAGCAGTGAAGCTGGCTTCTACGAGCAGTACTTC
NA | 16 | TRBJ2-7 | TRBD2 | TRBV11-2 | CASSLDWTSGSAEQYF | TGTGCCAGCAGCTTAGATTGGACTAGCGGGAGTGCCGAGCAGTACTTC